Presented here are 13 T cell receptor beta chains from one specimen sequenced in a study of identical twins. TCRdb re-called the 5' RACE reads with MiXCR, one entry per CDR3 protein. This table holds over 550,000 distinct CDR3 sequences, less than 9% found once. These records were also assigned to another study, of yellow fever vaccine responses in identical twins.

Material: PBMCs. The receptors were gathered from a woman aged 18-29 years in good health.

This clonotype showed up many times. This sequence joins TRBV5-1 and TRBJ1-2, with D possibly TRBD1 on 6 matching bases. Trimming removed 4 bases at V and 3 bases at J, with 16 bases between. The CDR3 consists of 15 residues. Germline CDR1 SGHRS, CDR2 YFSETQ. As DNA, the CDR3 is TGCGCCAGCAGCCTGGGACATTCAATGGACTATGGCTACACCTTC. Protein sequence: CASSLGHSMDYGYTF.

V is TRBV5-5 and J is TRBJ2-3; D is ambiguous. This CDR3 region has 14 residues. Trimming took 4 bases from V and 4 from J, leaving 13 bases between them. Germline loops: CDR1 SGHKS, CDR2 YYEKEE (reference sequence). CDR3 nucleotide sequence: TGTGCCAGCAGCCGAAACGTACCGCCAGATACGCAGTATTTT. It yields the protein CASSRNVPPDTQYF.

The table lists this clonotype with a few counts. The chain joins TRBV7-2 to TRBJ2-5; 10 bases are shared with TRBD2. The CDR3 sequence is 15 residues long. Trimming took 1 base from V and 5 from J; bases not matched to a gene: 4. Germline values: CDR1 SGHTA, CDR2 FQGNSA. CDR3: CASSLVVTSGETQYF. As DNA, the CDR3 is TGTGCCAGCAGCTTAGTGGTGACTAGCGGGGAGACCCAGTACTTC. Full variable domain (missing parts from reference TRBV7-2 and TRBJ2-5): GAGVSQSPSNKVTEKGKDVELRCDPISGHTALYWYRQSLGQGLEFLIYFQGNSAPDKSGLPSDRFSAERTGGSVSTLTIQRTQQEDSAVYLCASSLVVTSGETQYFGPGTRLLVL.

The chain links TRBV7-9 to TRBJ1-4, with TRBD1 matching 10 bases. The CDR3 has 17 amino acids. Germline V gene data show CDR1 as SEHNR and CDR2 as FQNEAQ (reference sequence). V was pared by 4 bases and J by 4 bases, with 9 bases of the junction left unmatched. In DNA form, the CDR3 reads TGTGCCAGCAGCTCCCTAGGGGACAGGGGACTTAATGAAAAACTGTTTTTT. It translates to CASSSLGDRGLNEKLFF.

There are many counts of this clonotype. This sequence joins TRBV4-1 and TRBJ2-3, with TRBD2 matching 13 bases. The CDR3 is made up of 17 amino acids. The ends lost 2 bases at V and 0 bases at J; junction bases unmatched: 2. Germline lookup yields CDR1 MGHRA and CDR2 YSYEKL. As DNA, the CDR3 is TGCGCCAGCAGCCAACCGGGACTAGCGGGGAGCACAGATACGCAGTATTTT. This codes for CASSQPGLAGSTDTQYF.

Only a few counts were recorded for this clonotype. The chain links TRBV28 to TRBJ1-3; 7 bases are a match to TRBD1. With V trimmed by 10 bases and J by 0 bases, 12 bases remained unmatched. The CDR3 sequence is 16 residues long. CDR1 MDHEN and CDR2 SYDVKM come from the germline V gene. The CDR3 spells CATRPTGALSGNTIYF. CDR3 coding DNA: TGTGCCACAAGACCCACAGGGGCTCTCTCTGGAAACACCATATATTTT.

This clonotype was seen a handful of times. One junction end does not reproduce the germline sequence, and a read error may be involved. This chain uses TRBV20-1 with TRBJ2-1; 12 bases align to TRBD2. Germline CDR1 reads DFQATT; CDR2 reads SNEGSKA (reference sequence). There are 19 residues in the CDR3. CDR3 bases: TGCAGTGCTAGAGATAGGACTAGCGGGACCAAGGCCACCTACGATGAGCAGTTCTTC. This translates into CSARDRTSGTKATYDEQFF.

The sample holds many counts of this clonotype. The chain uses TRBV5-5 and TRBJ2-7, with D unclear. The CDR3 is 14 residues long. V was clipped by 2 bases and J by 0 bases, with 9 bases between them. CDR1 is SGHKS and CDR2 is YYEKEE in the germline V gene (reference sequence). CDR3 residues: CASSFGSLSYEQYF. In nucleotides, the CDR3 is TGTGCCAGCAGCTTTGGCAGCCTCTCCTACGAGCAGTACTTC.

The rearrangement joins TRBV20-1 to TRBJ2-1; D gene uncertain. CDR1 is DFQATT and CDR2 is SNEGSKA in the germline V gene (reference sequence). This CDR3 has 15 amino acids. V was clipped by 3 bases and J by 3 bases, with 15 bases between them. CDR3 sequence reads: CSARSGPTNYNEQFF. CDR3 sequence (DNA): TGCAGTGCTAGGTCCGGCCCCACCAACTACAATGAGCAGTTCTTC.

The CDR3 reads CSANGGGAEGTQYF. The CDR3, as DNA: TGCAGTGCTAACGGCGGGGGGGCCGAGGGGACCCAGTACTTC. The chain couples TRBV20-1 to TRBJ2-5; 9 nucleotides align to TRBD2. J was trimmed by 7 bases and V by 4 bases; bases with no gene match: 10. The CDR3 covers 14 residues. The V gene's germline CDR1 is DFQATT and CDR2 SNEGSKA (reference sequence).

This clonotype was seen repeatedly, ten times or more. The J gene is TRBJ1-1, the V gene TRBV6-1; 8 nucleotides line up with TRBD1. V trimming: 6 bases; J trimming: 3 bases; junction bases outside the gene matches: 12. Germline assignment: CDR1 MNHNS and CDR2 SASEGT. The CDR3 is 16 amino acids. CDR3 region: CASSPSAGQVHTEAFF. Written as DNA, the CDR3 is TGTGCCAGCAGCCCCTCGGCGGGACAGGTGCACACTGAAGCTTTCTTT.

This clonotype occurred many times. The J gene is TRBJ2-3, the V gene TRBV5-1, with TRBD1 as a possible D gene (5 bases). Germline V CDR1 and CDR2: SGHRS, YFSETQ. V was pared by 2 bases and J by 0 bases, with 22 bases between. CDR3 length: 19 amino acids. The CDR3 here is CASSFLPISTGSSTDTQYF. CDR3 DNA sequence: TGCGCCAGCAGCTTCCTACCGATTTCAACAGGATCTAGCACAGATACGCAGTATTTT.

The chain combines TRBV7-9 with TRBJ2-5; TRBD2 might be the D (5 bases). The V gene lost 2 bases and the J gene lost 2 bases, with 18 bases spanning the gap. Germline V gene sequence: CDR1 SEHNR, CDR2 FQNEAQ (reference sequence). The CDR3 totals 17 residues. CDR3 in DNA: TGTGCCAGCAGCTTAAGCCCGTCGTCGGACTCGCAAGAGACCCAGTACTTC. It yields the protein CASSLSPSSDSQETQYF.